This T cell receptor (beta chain) is from a study of shared clonotypes between healthy human individuals. CDR3 length: 13 amino acids. Deletions cut 1 base from V and 5 bases from J, with 6 bases between. Germline CDR1 and CDR2: SEHNR and FQNEAQ (reference sequence). A roughly 200 ng quantity of DNA, approximately 29,000 T cell genomes, went into the sorted-subset replicate PCRs. Sequencing was performed with immunoSEQ multiplex PCR; in TCRdb, only in-frame clones are kept and a portion is missing. The sample records about 380,000 clones, about 97% being singletons. V is TRBV7-9 and J is TRBJ2-1, with D tentatively TRBD1 (5 bases). The source of this sequence is a man aged 30-40 years in good health. Sequencing was done on a sample of memory CD8+ T cells sorted from blood. The subset here: CD45RO+ cells pooled with CCR7-negative TemRA cells. The CDR3 region is CASSLVGDNEQFF. CDR3 DNA sequence: TGTGCCAGCAGCTTAGTAGGGGACAATGAGCAGTTCTTC.